These T cell receptor beta chains were read from a single sample in a study of blood T cells in healthy people across ages. MiXCR, applied by TCRdb to the 5' RACE reads, yields one record per CDR3 protein. The data show hundreds of thousands of distinct CDR3 sequences, with roughly three fifths seen just once and roughly 25% held by the top ten. Sequencing used blood. These TCRs come from a man aged 35 to 55 in good health. Each CDR3 is given with its conserved first and last residue. Fields, in order: D gene, J gene, V gene, clone size, CDR3 protein, CDR3 DNA. D genes are given only for firm matches. Size tells how often a clone was seen (once, few, many) or the class of an expanded clone, and some rows leave it out.

d_call: .; j_call: TRBJ2-1; v_call: TRBV6-5; clone_size: .; cdr3_aa: CASSFRTVGQDNEQFF; cdr3_nt: TGTGCCAGCAGTTTCCGGACAGTCGGGCAAGACAATGAGCAGTTCTTC
d_call: .; j_call: TRBJ2-1; v_call: TRBV7-9; clone_size: .; cdr3_aa: CASERDSVYNEQFF; cdr3_nt: TGTGCCAGCGAAAGGGACTCAGTGTACAATGAGCAGTTCTTC
d_call: TRBD1; j_call: TRBJ2-1; v_call: TRBV7-2; clone_size: .; cdr3_aa: CASSFARDSNEQFF; cdr3_nt: TGTGCCAGCAGTTTCGCCCGGGACAGTAATGAGCAGTTCTTC
d_call: TRBD1; j_call: TRBJ1-2; v_call: TRBV2; clone_size: .; cdr3_aa: CASSDPTGGNWRYTF; cdr3_nt: TGTGCCAGCAGTGACCCCACAGGGGGCAACTGGCGCTACACCTTC
d_call: TRBD2; j_call: TRBJ2-1; v_call: TRBV20-1; clone_size: .; cdr3_aa: CTTWAGAGEQFF; cdr3_nt: TGCACTACTTGGGCGGGAGCTGGTGAGCAGTTCTTC
d_call: TRBD1; j_call: TRBJ2-1; v_call: TRBV10-3; clone_size: many; cdr3_aa: CAINPSGQGLSDEQFF; cdr3_nt: TGTGCCATCAATCCCTCCGGACAGGGGCTTTCGGATGAGCAGTTCTTC
d_call: .; j_call: TRBJ2-7; v_call: TRBV20-1; clone_size: few; cdr3_aa: CSARAGFSYEQYF; cdr3_nt: TGCAGTGCTAGAGCGGGTTTCTCCTACGAGCAGTACTTC
d_call: TRBD1; j_call: TRBJ2-5; v_call: TRBV28; clone_size: .; cdr3_aa: CASSEGGTGMETQYF; cdr3_nt: TGTGCCAGCAGTGAAGGGGGCACGGGTATGGAGACCCAGTACTTC
d_call: .; j_call: TRBJ2-2; v_call: TRBV7-8; clone_size: few; cdr3_aa: CASSLLENTGELFF; cdr3_nt: TGTGCCAGCAGCTTATTAGAGAACACCGGGGAGCTGTTTTTT
d_call: TRBD2; j_call: TRBJ2-7; v_call: TRBV20-1; clone_size: .; cdr3_aa: CSAKLAPTYEQYF; cdr3_nt: TGCAGTGCTAAACTAGCGCCAACCTACGAGCAGTACTTC
d_call: .; j_call: TRBJ1-1; v_call: TRBV6-2/TRBV6-3; clone_size: few; cdr3_aa: CASSYREPNTEAFF; cdr3_nt: TGTGCCAGCAGTTATCGGGAACCGAACACTGAAGCTTTCTTT
d_call: TRBD2; j_call: TRBJ2-1; v_call: TRBV20-1; clone_size: once; cdr3_aa: CSAKTTSGYLHEQFF; cdr3_nt: TGCAGTGCTAAAACGACTAGCGGGTACCTCCATGAGCAGTTCTTC
d_call: TRBD1; j_call: TRBJ2-7; v_call: TRBV3-1; clone_size: .; cdr3_aa: CASSQEDRDEQYF; cdr3_nt: TGTGCCAGCAGCCAAGAGGACAGGGACGAGCAGTACTTC
d_call: .; j_call: TRBJ2-7; v_call: TRBV9; clone_size: few; cdr3_aa: CASSVGQGGNEQYF; cdr3_nt: TGTGCCAGCAGCGTAGGTCAGGGGGGCAATGAGCAGTACTTC
d_call: .; j_call: TRBJ2-1; v_call: TRBV12-3/TRBV12-4; clone_size: .; cdr3_aa: CASSPPVNEQFF; cdr3_nt: TGTGCCAGCAGCCCGCCCGTAAATGAGCAGTTCTTC
d_call: .; j_call: TRBJ2-2; v_call: TRBV20-1; clone_size: .; cdr3_aa: CSATGPTTGELFF; cdr3_nt: TGCAGTGCTACGGGACCGACCACCGGGGAGCTGTTTTTT
d_call: .; j_call: TRBJ1-2; v_call: TRBV20-1; clone_size: .; cdr3_aa: CSARDTTVNYGYTF; cdr3_nt: TGCAGTGCTAGAGATACGACCGTTAACTATGGCTACACCTTC
d_call: .; j_call: TRBJ2-1; v_call: TRBV7-2; clone_size: .; cdr3_aa: CASSLFRTGADNEQFF; cdr3_nt: TGTGCCAGCAGCTTATTTAGAACGGGGGCGGACAATGAGCAGTTCTTC
d_call: .; j_call: TRBJ2-1; v_call: TRBV6-2/TRBV6-3; clone_size: .; cdr3_aa: CASSQGTINEQFF; cdr3_nt: TGTGCCAGCAGCCAAGGGACAATCAATGAGCAGTTCTTC
d_call: TRBD2; j_call: TRBJ2-3; v_call: TRBV5-6; clone_size: .; cdr3_aa: CASSSWQGLAGDSTDTQYF; cdr3_nt: TGTGCCAGCAGTTCTTGGCAGGGACTAGCGGGGGATAGCACAGATACGCAGTATTTT
d_call: .; j_call: TRBJ1-5; v_call: TRBV20-1; clone_size: .; cdr3_aa: CSARDPDRSRHF; cdr3_nt: TGCAGTGCTAGAGATCCCGATCGATCCCGGCATTTT
d_call: TRBD2; j_call: TRBJ2-4; v_call: TRBV4-3; clone_size: .; cdr3_aa: CASSQQYGGGLAGGFAKNIQYF; cdr3_nt: TGCGCCAGCAGCCAACAGTATGGTGGGGGACTAGCGGGAGGTTTCGCCAAAAACATTCAGTACTTC
d_call: .; j_call: TRBJ1-1; v_call: TRBV5-1; clone_size: .; cdr3_aa: CASSWTVRTENTEAFF; cdr3_nt: TGCGCCAGCAGCTGGACAGTGAGGACAGAGAACACTGAAGCTTTCTTT
d_call: .; j_call: TRBJ2-5; v_call: TRBV20-1; clone_size: .; cdr3_aa: CSAIVPRGPQETQYF; cdr3_nt: TGCAGTGCCATTGTCCCCCGGGGGCCACAAGAGACCCAGTACTTC
d_call: TRBD2; j_call: TRBJ2-7; v_call: TRBV18; clone_size: .; cdr3_aa: CAGSPDLAGGPTVYEQYF; cdr3_nt: TGTGCCGGCTCACCAGACCTAGCGGGAGGGCCGACAGTCTACGAGCAGTACTTC
d_call: .; j_call: TRBJ1-5; v_call: TRBV27; clone_size: few; cdr3_aa: CASSRAGSYSNQPQHF; cdr3_nt: TGTGCCAGCAGTCGAGCAGGGAGTTATAGCAATCAGCCCCAGCATTTT